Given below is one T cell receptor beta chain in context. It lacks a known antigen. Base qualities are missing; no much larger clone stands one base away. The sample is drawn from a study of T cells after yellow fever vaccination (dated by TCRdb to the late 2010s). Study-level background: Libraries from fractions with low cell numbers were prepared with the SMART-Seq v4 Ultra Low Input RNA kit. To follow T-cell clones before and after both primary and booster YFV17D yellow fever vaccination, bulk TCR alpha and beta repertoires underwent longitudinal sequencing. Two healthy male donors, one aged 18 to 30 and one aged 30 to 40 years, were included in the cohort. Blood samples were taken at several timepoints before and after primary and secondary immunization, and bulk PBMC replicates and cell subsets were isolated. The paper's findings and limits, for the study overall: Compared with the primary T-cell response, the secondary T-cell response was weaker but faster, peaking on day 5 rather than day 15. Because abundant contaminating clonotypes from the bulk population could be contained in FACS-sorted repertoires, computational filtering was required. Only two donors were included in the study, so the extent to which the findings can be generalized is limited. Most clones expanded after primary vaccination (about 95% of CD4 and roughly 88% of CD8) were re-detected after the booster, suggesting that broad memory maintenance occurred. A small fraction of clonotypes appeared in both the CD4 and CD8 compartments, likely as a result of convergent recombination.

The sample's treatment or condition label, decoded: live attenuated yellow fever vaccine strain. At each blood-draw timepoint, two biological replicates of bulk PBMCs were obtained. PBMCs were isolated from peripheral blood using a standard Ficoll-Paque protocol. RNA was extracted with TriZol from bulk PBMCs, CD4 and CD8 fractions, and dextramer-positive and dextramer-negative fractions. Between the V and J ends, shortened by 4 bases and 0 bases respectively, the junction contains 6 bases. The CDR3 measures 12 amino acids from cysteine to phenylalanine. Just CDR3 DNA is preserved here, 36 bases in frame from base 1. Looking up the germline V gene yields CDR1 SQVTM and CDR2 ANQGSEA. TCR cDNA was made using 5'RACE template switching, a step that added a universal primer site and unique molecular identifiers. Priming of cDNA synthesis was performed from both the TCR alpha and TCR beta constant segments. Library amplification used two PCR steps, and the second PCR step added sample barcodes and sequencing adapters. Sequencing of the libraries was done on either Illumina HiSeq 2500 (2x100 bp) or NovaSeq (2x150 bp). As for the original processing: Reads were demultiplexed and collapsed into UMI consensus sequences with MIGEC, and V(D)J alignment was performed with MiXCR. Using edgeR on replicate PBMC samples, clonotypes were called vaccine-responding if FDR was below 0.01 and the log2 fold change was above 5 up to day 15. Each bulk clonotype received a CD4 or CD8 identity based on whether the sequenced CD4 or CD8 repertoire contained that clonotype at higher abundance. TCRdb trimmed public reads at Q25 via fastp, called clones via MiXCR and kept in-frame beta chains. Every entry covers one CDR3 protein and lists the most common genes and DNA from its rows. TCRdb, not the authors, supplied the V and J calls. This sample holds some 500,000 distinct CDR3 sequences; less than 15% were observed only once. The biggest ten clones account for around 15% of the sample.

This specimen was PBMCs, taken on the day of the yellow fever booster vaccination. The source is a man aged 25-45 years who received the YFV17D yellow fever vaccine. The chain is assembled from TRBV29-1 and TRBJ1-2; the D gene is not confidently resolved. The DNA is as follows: TGCAGCGTTGGTCCCGCTAACTATGGCTACACCTTC. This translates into CSVGPANYGYTF. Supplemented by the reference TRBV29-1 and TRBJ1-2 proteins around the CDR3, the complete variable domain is SAVISQKPSRDICQRGTSLTIQCQVDSQVTMMFWYRQQPGQSLTLIATANQGSEATYESGFVIDKFPISRPNLTFSTLTVSNMSPEDSSIYLCSVGPANYGYTFGSGTRLTVV.